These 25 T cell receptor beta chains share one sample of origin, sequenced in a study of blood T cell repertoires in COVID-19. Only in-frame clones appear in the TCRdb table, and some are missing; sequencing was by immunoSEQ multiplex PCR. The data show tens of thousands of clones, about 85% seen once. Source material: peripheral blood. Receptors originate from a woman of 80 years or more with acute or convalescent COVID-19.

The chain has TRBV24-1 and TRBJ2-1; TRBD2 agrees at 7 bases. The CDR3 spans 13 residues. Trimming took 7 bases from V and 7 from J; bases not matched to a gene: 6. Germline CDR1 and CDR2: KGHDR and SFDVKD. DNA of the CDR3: TGTGCCACCAGCACCTTGGGGGGGAATGAGCAGTTCTTC. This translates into CATSTLGGNEQFF.

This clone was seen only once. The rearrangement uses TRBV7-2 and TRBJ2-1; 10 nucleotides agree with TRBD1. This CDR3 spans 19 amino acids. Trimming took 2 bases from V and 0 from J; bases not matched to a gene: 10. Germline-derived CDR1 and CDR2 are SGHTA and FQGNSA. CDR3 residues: CASSLRTGGGSGSYNEQFF. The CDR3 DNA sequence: TGTGCCAGCAGCTTAAGGACAGGGGGAGGTAGCGGCTCCTACAATGAGCAGTTCTTC. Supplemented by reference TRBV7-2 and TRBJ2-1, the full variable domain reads GAGVSQSPSNKVTEKGKDVELRCDPISGHTALYWYRQSLGQGLEFLIYFQGNSAPDKSGLPSDRFSAERTGGSVSTLTIQRTQQEDSAVYLCASSLRTGGGSGSYNEQFFGPGTRLTVL.

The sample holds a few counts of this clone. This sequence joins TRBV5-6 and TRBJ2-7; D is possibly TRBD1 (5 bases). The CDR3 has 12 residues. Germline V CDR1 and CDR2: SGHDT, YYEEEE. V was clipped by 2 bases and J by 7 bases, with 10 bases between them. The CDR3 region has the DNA TGTGCCAGCAGCTTTGACCGGACAGAGCAGTACTTC. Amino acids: CASSFDRTEQYF.

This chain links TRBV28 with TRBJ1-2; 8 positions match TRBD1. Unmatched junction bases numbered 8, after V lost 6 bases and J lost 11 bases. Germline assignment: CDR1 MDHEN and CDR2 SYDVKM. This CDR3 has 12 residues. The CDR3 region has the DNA TGTGCCAGCAGAAAGGACAGGGTCGGTTACACCTTC. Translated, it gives CASRKDRVGYTF.

The CDR3 DNA is TGCGCCAGCAGCTTCGAACAGGGATACAGCTCACCCCTCCACTTT. Protein product: CASSFEQGYSSPLHF. The genes are TRBV5-1 and TRBJ1-6; TRBD1 is a possible D gene (6 bases). The germline V gene has CDR1 SGHRS and CDR2 YFSETQ. This CDR3 contains 15 residues. Between the trimmed V and J ends, which lost 2 bases and 10 bases, there was a span of 16 bases.

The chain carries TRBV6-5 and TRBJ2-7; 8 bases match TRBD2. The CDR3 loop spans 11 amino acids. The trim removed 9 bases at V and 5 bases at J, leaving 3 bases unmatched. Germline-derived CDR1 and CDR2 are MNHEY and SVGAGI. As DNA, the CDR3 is TGTGCCAGTCGGGGGGGGCACGAGCAGTACTTC. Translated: CASRGGHEQYF.

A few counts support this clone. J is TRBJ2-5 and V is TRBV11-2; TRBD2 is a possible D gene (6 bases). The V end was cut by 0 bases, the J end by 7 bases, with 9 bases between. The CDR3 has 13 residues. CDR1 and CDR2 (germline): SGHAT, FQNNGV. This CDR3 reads CASSLEPGGTQYF. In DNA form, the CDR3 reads TGTGCCAGCAGCTTAGAACCCGGGGGGACCCAGTACTTC.

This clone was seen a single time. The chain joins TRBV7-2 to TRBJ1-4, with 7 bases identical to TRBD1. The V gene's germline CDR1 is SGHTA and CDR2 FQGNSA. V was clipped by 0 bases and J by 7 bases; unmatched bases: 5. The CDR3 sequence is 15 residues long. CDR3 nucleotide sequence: TGTGCCAGCAGCTTAGCGACAGGGCAAGGTGAAAAACTGTTTTTT. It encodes CASSLATGQGEKLFF.

The CDR3 loop is CSVEVTSADTQYF. As DNA, the CDR3 is TGCAGCGTTGAGGTAACTAGCGCAGATACGCAGTATTTT. The chain couples TRBV29-1 to TRBJ2-3, with 7 bases aligning to TRBD2. There are 13 residues in the CDR3. Per germline, CDR1 SQVTM and CDR2 ANQGSEA. Losses at the gene ends were 3 bases for V and 4 bases for J; bases not matched to a gene: 4.

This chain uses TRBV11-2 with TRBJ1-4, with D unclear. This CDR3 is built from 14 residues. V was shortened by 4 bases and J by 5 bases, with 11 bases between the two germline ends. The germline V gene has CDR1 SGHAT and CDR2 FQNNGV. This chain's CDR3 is CASSSRGVNEKLFF. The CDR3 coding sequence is TGTGCCAGCAGCTCCCGGGGTGTAAATGAAAAACTGTTTTTT.

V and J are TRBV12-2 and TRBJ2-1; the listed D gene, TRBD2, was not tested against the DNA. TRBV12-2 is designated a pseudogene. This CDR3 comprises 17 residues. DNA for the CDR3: TGTGCAAGTCGCTTAGGTATTTGTGGACTAGCTTCCAATGAGCAGTTCTTC. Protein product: CASRLGICGLASNEQFF.

The CDR3 protein is CASSIDKDYGYTF. The CDR3 nucleotides read TGTGCCAGCAGTATCGACAAGGACTATGGCTACACCTTC. The chain has TRBV6-5 and TRBJ1-2; no clear D gene. Trimming left V 5 bases short and J 3 bases short, with 10 bases between. The CDR3 consists of 13 residues. Germline V CDR1 and CDR2: MNHEY, SVGAGI.

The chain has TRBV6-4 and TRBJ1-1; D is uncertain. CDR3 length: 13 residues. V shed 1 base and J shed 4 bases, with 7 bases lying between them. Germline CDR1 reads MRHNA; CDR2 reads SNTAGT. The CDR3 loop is CASSDFEGTEAFF. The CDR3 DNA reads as TGTGCCAGCAGTGACTTTGAGGGCACTGAAGCTTTCTTT.

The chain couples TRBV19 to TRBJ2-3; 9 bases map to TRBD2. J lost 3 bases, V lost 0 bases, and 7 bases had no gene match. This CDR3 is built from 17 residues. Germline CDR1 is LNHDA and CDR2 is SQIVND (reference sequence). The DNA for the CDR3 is TGTGCCAGTAGTATAGATGGGGTAGCGGGAGTTACAGATACGCAGTATTTT. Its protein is CASSIDGVAGVTDTQYF.

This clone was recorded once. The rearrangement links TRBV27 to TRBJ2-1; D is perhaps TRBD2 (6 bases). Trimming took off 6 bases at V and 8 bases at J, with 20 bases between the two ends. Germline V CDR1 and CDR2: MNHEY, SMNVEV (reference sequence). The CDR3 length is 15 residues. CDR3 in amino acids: CASSPGRGRKDEQFF. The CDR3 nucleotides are TGTGCCAGCAGCCCTGGGCGAGGGAGGAAGGATGAGCAGTTCTTC.

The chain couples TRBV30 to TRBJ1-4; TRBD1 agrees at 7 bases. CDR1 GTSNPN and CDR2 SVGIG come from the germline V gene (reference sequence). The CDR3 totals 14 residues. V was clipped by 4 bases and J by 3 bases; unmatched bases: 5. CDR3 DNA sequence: TGTGCCTGGAAGAGGGACAGATCTAATGAAAAACTGTTTTTT. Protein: CAWKRDRSNEKLFF.

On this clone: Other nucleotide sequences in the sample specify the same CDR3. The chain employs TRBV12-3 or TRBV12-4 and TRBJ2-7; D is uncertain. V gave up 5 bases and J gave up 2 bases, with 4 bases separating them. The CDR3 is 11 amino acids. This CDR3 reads CASSPAYEQYF. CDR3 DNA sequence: TGTGCCAGCAGTCCGGCCTACGAGCAGTACTTC.

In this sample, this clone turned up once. CDR3: CASSRQGREQFF. The DNA of the CDR3 is TGTGCCAGCTCTCGACAGGGCCGGGAGCAGTTCTTC. This sequence joins TRBV18 and TRBJ2-1; 7 positions match TRBD1. The germline V gene has CDR1 KGHSH and CDR2 LQKENI. The CDR3 runs to 12 residues. The ends lost 6 bases at V and 10 bases at J; junction bases unmatched: 6.

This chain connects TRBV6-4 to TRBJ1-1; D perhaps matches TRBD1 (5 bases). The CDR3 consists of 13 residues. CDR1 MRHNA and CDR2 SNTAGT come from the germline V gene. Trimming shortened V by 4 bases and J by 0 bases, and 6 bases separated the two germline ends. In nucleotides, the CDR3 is TGTGCCAGCAGTGTACAGGTGAACACTGAAGCTTTCTTT. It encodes CASSVQVNTEAFF.

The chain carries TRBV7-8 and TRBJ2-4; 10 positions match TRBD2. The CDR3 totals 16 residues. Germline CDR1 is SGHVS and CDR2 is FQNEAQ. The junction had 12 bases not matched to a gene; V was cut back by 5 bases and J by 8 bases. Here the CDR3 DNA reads TGTGCCAGCAGCATGAGCGGGAGGGGGGTACAAGACATTCAGTACTTC. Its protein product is CASSMSGRGVQDIQYF.

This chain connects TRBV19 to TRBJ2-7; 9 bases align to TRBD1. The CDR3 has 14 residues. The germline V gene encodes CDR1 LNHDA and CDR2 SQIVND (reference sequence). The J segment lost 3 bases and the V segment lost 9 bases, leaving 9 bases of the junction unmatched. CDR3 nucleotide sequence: TGTGCCAGCCGAGGGACAGGGAGGGGCTACGAGCAGTACTTC. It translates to CASRGTGRGYEQYF. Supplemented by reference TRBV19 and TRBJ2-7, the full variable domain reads DGGITQSPKYLFRKEGQNVTLSCEQNLNHDAMYWYRQDPGQGLRLIYYSQIVNDFQKGDIAEGYSVSREKKESFPLTVTSAQKNPTAFYLCASRGTGRGYEQYFGPGTRLTVT.

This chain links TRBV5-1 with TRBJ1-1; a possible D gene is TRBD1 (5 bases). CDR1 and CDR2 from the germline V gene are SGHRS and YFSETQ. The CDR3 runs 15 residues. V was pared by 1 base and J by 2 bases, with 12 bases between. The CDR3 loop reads CASSLFQGLNTEAFF. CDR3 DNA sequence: TGCGCCAGCAGCTTGTTTCAGGGATTAAACACTGAAGCTTTCTTT.

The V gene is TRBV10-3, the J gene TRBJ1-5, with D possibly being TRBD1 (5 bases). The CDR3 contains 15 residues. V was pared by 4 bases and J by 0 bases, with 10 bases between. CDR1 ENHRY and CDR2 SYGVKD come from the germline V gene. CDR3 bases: TGTGCCATCAGTGCTGGGGGGTATAGCAATCAGCCCCAGCATTTT. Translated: CAISAGGYSNQPQHF.

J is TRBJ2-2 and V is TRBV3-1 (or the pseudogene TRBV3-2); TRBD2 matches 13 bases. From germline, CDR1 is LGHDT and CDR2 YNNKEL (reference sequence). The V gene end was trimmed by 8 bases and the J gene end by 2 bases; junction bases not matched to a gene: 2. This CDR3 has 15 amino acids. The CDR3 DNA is TGTGCCAGCCGACTAGCGGGAGGAAACACCGGGGAGCTGTTTTTT. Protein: CASRLAGGNTGELFF.

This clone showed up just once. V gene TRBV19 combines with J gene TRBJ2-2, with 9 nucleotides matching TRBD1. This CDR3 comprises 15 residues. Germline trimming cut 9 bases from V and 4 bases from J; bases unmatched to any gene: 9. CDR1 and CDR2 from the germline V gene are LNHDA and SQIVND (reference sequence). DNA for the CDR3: TGTGCCAGCAAAACCGGGACAGGGTCCACCGGGGAGCTGTTTTTT. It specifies CASKTGTGSTGELFF. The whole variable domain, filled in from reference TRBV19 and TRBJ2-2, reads DGGITQSPKYLFRKEGQNVTLSCEQNLNHDAMYWYRQDPGQGLRLIYYSQIVNDFQKGDIAEGYSVSREKKESFPLTVTSAQKNPTAFYLCASKTGTGSTGELFFGEGSRLTVL.